The next 4 T cell receptor beta chains were all read from a single sample in a study of shared clonotypes between healthy human individuals. Some clones are missing from TCRdb's copy, which holds only in-frame ones; the method was immunoSEQ multiplex PCR. Among about 680,000 clones listed, roughly nine tenths were seen once. Naive CD8 cells were CD45RO-negative, positively selected for CCR7, excluding terminally differentiated effector memory CD45RA+ cells. Specimen: naive CD8+ T cells sorted from blood. These receptors were taken from a man aged 25 to 40 in good health.

This clone was observed a single time. This sequence joins TRBV19 and TRBJ1-1; no clear D gene. The CDR3 sequence is 13 residues long. Germline V gene lookup returns CDR1 LNHDA and CDR2 SQIVND (reference sequence). The V and J ends lost 2 bases and 4 bases respectively, with 8 bases between them. CDR3 sequence reads: CASSILPSTEAFF. The CDR3 DNA reads TGTGCCAGTAGTATACTGCCATCCACTGAAGCTTTCTTT.

This chain connects TRBV11-2 to TRBJ2-7; possibly TRBD2 for D (6 bases). The germline V gene encodes CDR1 SGHAT and CDR2 FQNNGV. The CDR3 totals 15 residues. Trimming pared 5 bases from V and 6 bases from J, leaving 20 bases between. CDR3 nucleotide sequence: TGTGCCAGCAGCCCCGCCGTGGGGGGTCCCAGCGAGCAGTACTTC. Protein product: CASSPAVGGPSEQYF. Together with reference TRBV11-2 and TRBJ2-7, the CDR3 gives the full variable domain: EAGVAQSPRYKIIEKRQSVAFWCNPISGHATLYWYQQILGQGPKLLIQFQNNGVVDDSQLPKDRFSAERLKGVDSTLKIQPAKLEDSAVYLCASSPAVGGPSEQYFGPGTRLTVT.

The table lists this clone with a count of one. This chain connects TRBV28 to TRBJ2-3; no definite D call. With 3 bases removed from V and 5 bases from J, the gap between germline ends came to 12 bases. Germline CDR1 reads MDHEN; CDR2 reads SYDVKM. The CDR3 has 14 residues. The chain's CDR3 is CASSFSGLRDTQYF. The CDR3, as DNA: TGTGCCAGCAGTTTCTCCGGGTTGAGAGATACGCAGTATTTT.

The rearrangement uses TRBV4-1 and TRBJ2-3; D gene unclear. With 1 base removed from V and 5 bases from J, the gap between germline ends came to 4 bases. The CDR3 loop spans 12 amino acids. Germline loops: CDR1 MGHRA, CDR2 YSYEKL. The DNA of the CDR3 is TGCGCCAGCAGCCAAGGGGAAGATACGCAGTATTTT. It translates to CASSQGEDTQYF.